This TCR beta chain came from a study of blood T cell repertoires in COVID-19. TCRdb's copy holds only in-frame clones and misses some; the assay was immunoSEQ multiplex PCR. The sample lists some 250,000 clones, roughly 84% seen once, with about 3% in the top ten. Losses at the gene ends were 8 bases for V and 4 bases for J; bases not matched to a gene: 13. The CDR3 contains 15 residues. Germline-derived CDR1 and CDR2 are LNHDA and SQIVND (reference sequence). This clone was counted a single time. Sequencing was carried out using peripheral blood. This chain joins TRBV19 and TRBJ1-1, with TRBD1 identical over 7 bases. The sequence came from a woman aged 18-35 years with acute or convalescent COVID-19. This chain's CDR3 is CASQKRQGSGTEAFF. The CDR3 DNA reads TGTGCCAGTCAAAAAAGACAGGGATCCGGCACTGAAGCTTTCTTT.